This T cell receptor (beta chain) was identified in a study of T cell clusters in autoimmune cytopenias. This CDR3 is 14 amino acids long. CDR1 GTSNPN and CDR2 SVGIG come from the germline V gene (reference sequence). Some 40,000 genome equivalents of blood DNA were amplified for TRB. A note on this clonotype: No antigen is known for it.

Regarding the study as a whole: Exclusive TRB clusters were around 3-fold more numerous in healthy donors than in active autoimmune hepatitis. TRB repertoire shifts in secondary cytopenia and chronic lymphocytic leukemia mostly reflected lymphoma, not autoimmunity.

TRB rearrangements were amplified by touch-down multiplex PCR with mixed TRB-A/B primers. From its re-call of the multiplex PCR reads, TCRdb lists each CDR3 protein once, without DNA. The sample features about 6,300 distinct CDR3 sequences, with approximately 8.9% in its top ten. The same data also went into a second study, on T cell repertoires in aging, cancer and after chemotherapy. That study reports: Clear clonal overlap appeared across healthy donor samples taken over several months to years. In healthy donors, age-related TCR diversity loss mainly reflected lost richness.

The sequence was obtained from a human donor in good health. The rearrangement links TRBV30 to TRBJ2-3; TCRdb picks TRBD1, but there is no DNA to check that call. The specimen sequenced was peripheral blood. This chain's CDR3 is CAWLQGPGTDTQYF.